Presented here are 9 T cell receptor beta chains from one specimen sequenced in a study of T cell repertoires in cytomegalovirus infection. TCRdb re-called the reads through MiXCR, storing one row per CDR3 protein. The table includes some 300,000 distinct CDR3 sequences, about 17% detected once. The sample comprised PBMCs. Receptor source: a human donor in good health (CMV status not recorded). Some clones in this sample may be carry-over from other donors' samples.

The sample holds a few counts of this clonotype. This chain joins TRBV15 and TRBJ2-1; D possibly corresponds to TRBD1 (5 bases). This CDR3 has 14 amino acids. V was clipped by 0 bases and J by 8 bases, with 11 bases between them. CDR1 is LNHNV and CDR2 is YYDKDF in the germline V gene (reference sequence). The CDR3 is CATSRDGEGDEQFF. The CDR3 nucleotides read TGTGCCACCAGCAGAGATGGTGAAGGGGATGAGCAGTTCTTC.

The J gene is TRBJ2-4, the V gene TRBV20-1, with 9 bases lining up with TRBD1. This CDR3 has 14 residues. The V segment lost 0 bases and the J segment 8 bases; nucleotides outside the gene matches: 5. Germline V CDR1 and CDR2: DFQATT, SNEGSKA (reference sequence). The CDR3 DNA is TGCAGTGCTAGAGATGCACAGGGGGCGGACATTCAGTACTTC. This sequence encodes CSARDAQGADIQYF.

This clonotype turned up a few times. V gene TRBV6-6 combines with J gene TRBJ2-1; 7 bases map to TRBD1. The CDR3 covers 16 residues. V lost 2 bases to trimming and J lost 3 bases; unmatched junction nucleotides: 7. Germline V gene sequence: CDR1 MNHNY, CDR2 SVGAGI (reference sequence). The CDR3: CASSYPPGQVYNEQFF. CDR3 DNA: TGTGCCAGCAGTTACCCCCCCGGACAGGTCTACAATGAGCAGTTCTTC.

V and J are TRBV2 and TRBJ1-5; TRBD1 matches 7 bases. The CDR3 totals 14 residues. The J segment lost 7 bases and the V segment lost 5 bases, leaving 8 bases of the junction unmatched. In germline, CDR1 is SNHLY, CDR2 FYNNEI. This CDR3 reads CASSPSTGDQPQHF. Here the CDR3 DNA reads TGTGCCAGCAGTCCGAGCACAGGGGACCAGCCCCAGCATTTT.

The chain couples TRBV7-9 to TRBJ1-5; unclear D gene. There are 13 residues in the CDR3. Looked up from germline, CDR1 is SEHNR and CDR2 is FQNEAQ (reference sequence). Trimming took off 5 bases at V and 4 bases at J, with 9 bases between the two ends. The DNA of the CDR3 is TGTGCCAGCAGCCTGGCTTGGAATCAGCCCCAGCATTTT. Residues: CASSLAWNQPQHF. Complete variable domain (other parts from reference TRBV7-9 and TRBJ1-5): DTGVSQNPRHKITKRGQNVTFRCDPISEHNRLYWYRQTLGQGPEFLTYFQNEAQLEKSRLLSDRFSAERPKGSFSTLEIQRTEQGDSAMYLCASSLAWNQPQHFGDGTRLSIL.

The chain joins TRBV9 to TRBJ2-1, with 9 positions matching TRBD2. V shed 5 bases, J shed 6 bases, and the junction held 9 bases outside the gene matches. Germline assignment: CDR1 SGDLS and CDR2 YYNGEE. This CDR3 is 15 amino acids long. In nucleotides, the CDR3 is TGTGCCAGCAGGTCGGCGGGGGGGCCGAGCAATGAGCAGTTCTTC. Amino acids: CASRSAGGPSNEQFF. The full variable domain, in which reference TRBV9 and TRBJ2-1 provide the parts outside the CDR3, is DSGVTQTPKHLITATGQRVTLRCSPRSGDLSVYWYQQSLDQGLQFLIQYYNGEERAKGNILERFSAQQFPDLHSELNLSSLELGDSALYFCASRSAGGPSNEQFFGPGTRLTVL.

The CDR3 reads CASSYSDGGPLHF. In nucleotides, the CDR3 is TGTGCCAGCAGTTACTCCGACGGGGGTCCCCTCCACTTT. The rearrangement links TRBV6-2 or TRBV6-3 to TRBJ1-6; tentatively, D is TRBD1 (5 bases). V lost 0 bases, J lost 13 bases, and 10 bases lay in between. The CDR3 extends over 13 amino acids. From germline, CDR1 is MNHEY and CDR2 SVGEGT.

V gene TRBV7-9 combines with J gene TRBJ2-3, with D maybe TRBD2 (6 bases). CDR1 is SEHNR and CDR2 is FQNEAQ in the germline V gene (reference sequence). CDR3 length: 17 residues. V was trimmed by 2 bases and J by 3 bases, leaving 18 bases between them. Here the CDR3 reads CASSLSPWRVRTDTQYF. The CDR3 DNA reads TGTGCCAGCAGCTTAAGCCCTTGGAGGGTTCGGACAGATACGCAGTATTTT.

This clonotype has ten or more counts. J is TRBJ2-1 and V is TRBV28; 7 bases match TRBD2. Germline V lookup: CDR1 MDHEN, CDR2 SYDVKM. V lost 4 bases, J lost 5 bases, and 5 bases stayed unmatched. The CDR3 spans 14 residues. As DNA, the CDR3 is TGTGCCAGCAGTTCGCGGGGGACGAACAATGAGCAGTTCTTC. Protein product: CASSSRGTNNEQFF.